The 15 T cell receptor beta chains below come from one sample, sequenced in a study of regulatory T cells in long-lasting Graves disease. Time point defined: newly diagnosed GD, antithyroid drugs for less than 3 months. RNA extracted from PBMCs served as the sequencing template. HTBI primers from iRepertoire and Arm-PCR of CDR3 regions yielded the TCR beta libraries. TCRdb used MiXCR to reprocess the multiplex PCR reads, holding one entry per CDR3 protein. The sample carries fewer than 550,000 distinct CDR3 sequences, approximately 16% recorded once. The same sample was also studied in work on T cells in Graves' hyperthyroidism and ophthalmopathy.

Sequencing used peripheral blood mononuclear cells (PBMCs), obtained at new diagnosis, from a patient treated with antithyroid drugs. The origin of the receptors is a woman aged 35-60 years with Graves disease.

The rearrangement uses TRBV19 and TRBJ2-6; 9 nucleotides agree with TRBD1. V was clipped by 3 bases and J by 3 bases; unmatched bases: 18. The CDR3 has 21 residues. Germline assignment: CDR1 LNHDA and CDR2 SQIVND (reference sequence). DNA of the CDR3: TGTGCCAGTAGTATCTCCGCGACTCGTCCCGGGACAGGGAGTGGGGCCAACGTCCTGACTTTC. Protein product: CASSISATRPGTGSGANVLTF. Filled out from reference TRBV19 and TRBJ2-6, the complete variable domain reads DGGITQSPKYLFRKEGQNVTLSCEQNLNHDAMYWYRQDPGQGLRLIYYSQIVNDFQKGDIAEGYSVSREKKESFPLTVTSAQKNPTAFYLCASSISATRPGTGSGANVLTFGAGSRLTVL.

The CDR3 sequence: CASSPHRAGSSGNTIYF. CDR3 nucleotide sequence: TGTGCCAGCAGCCCACACAGGGCAGGATCCTCTGGAAACACCATATATTTT. V and J are TRBV7-8 and TRBJ1-3, with D possibly matching TRBD1 (6 bases). CDR1 and CDR2 (germline): SGHVS, FQNEAQ. V lost 5 bases and J lost 0, with 17 bases in between. There are 17 residues in the CDR3. Using reference TRBV7-8 and TRBJ1-3 for the parts outside the CDR3, the full variable domain is GAGVSQSPRYKVAKRGQDVALRCDPISGHVSLFWYQQALGQGPEFLTYFQNEAQLDKSGLPSDRFFAERPEGSVSTLKIQRTQQEDSAVYLCASSPHRAGSSGNTIYFGEGSWLTVV.

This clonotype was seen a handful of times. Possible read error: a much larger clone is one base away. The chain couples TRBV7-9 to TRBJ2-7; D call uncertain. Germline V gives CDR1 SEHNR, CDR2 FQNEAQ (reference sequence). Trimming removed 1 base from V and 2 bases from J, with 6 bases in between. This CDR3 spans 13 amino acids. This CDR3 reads CASSLGIPYEQYF. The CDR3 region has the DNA TGTGCCAGCAGCTTAGGAATACCCTACGAGCAGTACTTC.

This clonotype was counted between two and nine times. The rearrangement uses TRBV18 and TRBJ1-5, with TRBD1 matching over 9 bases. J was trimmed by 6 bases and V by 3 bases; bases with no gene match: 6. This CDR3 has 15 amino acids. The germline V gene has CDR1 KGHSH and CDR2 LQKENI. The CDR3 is CASSPPGQGSQPQHF. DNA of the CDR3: TGTGCCAGCTCACCGCCGGGACAGGGTAGTCAGCCCCAGCATTTT.

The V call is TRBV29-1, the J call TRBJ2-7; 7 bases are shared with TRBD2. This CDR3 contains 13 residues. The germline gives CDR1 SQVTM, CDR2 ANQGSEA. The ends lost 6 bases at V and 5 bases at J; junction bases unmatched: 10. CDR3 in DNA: TGCAGCGTCCCAATCCCAGGGAGGGACGAGCAGTACTTC. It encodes CSVPIPGRDEQYF.

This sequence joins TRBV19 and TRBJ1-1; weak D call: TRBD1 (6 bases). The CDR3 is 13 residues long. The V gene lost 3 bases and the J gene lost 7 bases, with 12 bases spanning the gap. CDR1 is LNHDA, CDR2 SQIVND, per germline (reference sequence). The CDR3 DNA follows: TGTGCCAGTAGTATTTCCCAGGGGCTTGAAGCTTTCTTT. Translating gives CASSISQGLEAFF. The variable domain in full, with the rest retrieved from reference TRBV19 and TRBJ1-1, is DGGITQSPKYLFRKEGQNVTLSCEQNLNHDAMYWYRQDPGQGLRLIYYSQIVNDFQKGDIAEGYSVSREKKESFPLTVTSAQKNPTAFYLCASSISQGLEAFFGQGTRLTVV.

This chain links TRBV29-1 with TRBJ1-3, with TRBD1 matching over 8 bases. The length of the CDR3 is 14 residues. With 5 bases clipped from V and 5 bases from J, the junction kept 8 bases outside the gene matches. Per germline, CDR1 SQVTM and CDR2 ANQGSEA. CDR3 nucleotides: TGCAGCGTTTCCGCGGGGACAGGTAGAAACACCATATATTTT. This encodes CSVSAGTGRNTIYF. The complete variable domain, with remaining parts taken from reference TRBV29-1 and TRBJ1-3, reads SAVISQKPSRDICQRGTSLTIQCQVDSQVTMMFWYRQQPGQSLTLIATANQGSEATYESGFVIDKFPISRPNLTFSTLTVSNMSPEDSSIYLCSVSAGTGRNTIYFGEGSWLTVV.

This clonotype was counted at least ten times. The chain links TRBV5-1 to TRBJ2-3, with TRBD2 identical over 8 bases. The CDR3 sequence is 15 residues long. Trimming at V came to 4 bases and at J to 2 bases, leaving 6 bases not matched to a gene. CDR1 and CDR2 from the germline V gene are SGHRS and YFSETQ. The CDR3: CASSPGGAPTDTQYF. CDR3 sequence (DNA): TGCGCCAGCAGCCCCGGGGGGGCCCCCACAGATACGCAGTATTTT.

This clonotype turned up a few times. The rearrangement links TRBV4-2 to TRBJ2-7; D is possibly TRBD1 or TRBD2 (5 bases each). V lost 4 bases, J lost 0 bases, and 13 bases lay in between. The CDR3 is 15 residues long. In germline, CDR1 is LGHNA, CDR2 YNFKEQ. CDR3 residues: CASSPKWGSSYEQYF. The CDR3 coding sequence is TGTGCCAGCAGCCCCAAGTGGGGGAGCTCCTACGAGCAGTACTTC.

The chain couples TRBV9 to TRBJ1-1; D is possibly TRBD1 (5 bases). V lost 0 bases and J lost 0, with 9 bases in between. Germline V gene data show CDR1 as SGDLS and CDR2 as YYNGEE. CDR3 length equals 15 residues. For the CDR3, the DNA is TGTGCCAGCAGCGTAGAGGGGAAGGTGAACACTGAAGCTTTCTTT. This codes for CASSVEGKVNTEAFF.

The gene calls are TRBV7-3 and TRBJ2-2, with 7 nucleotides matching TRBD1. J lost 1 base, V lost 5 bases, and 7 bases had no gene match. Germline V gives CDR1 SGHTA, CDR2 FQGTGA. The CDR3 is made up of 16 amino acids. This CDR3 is CASSERTGVNTGELFF. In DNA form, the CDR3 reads TGTGCCAGCAGCGAGAGGACAGGTGTGAACACCGGGGAGCTGTTTTTT.

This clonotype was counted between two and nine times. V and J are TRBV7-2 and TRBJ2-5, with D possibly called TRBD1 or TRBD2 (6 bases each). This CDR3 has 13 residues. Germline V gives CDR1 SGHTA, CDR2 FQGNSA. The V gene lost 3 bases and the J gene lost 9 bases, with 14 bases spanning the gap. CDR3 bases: TGTGCCAGCAGCTTCGACAGGAGGGGGGCCCAGTACTTC. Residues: CASSFDRRGAQYF.

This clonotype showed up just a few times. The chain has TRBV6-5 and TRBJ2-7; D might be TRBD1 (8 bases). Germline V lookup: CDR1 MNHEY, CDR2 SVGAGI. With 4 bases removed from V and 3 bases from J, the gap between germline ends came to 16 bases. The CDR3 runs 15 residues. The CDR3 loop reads CASSWGGQVDYEQYF. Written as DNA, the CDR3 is TGTGCCAGCAGTTGGGGGGGACAGGTAGACTACGAGCAGTACTTC.

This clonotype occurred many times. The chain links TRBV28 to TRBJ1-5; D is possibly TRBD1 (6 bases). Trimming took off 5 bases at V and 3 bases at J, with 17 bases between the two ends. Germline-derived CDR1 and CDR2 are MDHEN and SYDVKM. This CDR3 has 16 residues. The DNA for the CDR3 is TGTGCCAGCAGTCTCCAGTGGGGGGCCTTCAATCAGCCCCAGCATTTT. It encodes CASSLQWGAFNQPQHF.

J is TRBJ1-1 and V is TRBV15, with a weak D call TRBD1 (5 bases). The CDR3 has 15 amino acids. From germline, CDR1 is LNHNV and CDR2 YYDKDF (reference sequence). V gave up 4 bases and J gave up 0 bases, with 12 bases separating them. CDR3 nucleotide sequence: TGTGCCACCAGCACATCCGGGACGGTGAACACTGAAGCTTTCTTT. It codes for CATSTSGTVNTEAFF.